This TCR beta chain was identified during a study of STAT5B mutations in CD4+ large granular lymphocyte leukemia. Findings and caveats of the study: Main leukemic clonotypes were patient-specific, but about 26% appeared at low frequency elsewhere.

Germline V CDR1 and CDR2: SQVTM, ANQGSEA. The CDR3 loop spans 12 amino acids. Trimming at V came to 7 bases and at J to 3 bases, leaving 5 bases not matched to a gene. Note on this clone: Its antigen is undetermined.

Generated by immunoSEQ multiplex PCR, the TCRdb table keeps only in-frame clones and is missing some. The sample shows fewer than 45,000 clones, 81% of them seen only once. Material for sequencing was CD4+ T cells from blood buffy coats. The receptor was isolated from a human donor in good health. This chain uses TRBV29-1 with TRBJ2-7; 8 bases agree with TRBD2. CDR3 region: CSARGTSYEQYF. The CDR3 DNA reads TGCAGCGCTCGGGGGACTAGCTACGAGCAGTACTTC.